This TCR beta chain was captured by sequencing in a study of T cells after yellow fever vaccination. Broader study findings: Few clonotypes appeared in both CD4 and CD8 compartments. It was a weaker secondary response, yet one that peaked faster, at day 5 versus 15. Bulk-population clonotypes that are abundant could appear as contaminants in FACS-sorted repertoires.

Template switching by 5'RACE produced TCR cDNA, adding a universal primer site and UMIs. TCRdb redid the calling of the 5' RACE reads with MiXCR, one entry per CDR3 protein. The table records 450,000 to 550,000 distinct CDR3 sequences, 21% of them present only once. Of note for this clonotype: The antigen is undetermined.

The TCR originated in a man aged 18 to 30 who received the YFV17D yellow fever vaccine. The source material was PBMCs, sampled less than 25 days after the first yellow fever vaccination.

The CDR3 nucleotides are TGTGCCAGCAGCTGGGGGGCCTCTGGGGCCAACGTCCTGACTTTC. It yields the protein CASSWGASGANVLTF. The V gene is TRBV27, the J gene TRBJ2-6; D might be TRBD1 or TRBD2, each matching 6 bases. The V end lost 6 bases, the J end lost 0 bases, and 9 bases lay between the germline ends. The CDR3 extends over 15 amino acids. Looked up from germline, CDR1 is MNHEY and CDR2 is SMNVEV (reference sequence).